This is a list of T cell receptor beta chains from one sample in a study of control samples from healthy donors and cancer patients. Method: immunoSEQ multiplex PCR; TCRdb's copy keeps in-frame clones and lacks some. The sample includes more than 95,000 clones, 93% of them seen just once. The sample taken for sequencing was blood. These receptors were collected from a man between 25 and 39 years old in good health. Both conserved end residues are part of each CDR3.

v_call: TRBV10-3
j_call: TRBJ2-3
cdr3_aa: CAISDGGGAGTQYF

v_call: TRBV4-2
j_call: TRBJ1-4
cdr3_aa: CASSPEGGDTATNEKLFF

v_call: TRBV5-6
j_call: TRBJ2-1
cdr3_aa: CASSLTGVDEQFF

v_call: TRBV4-2
j_call: TRBJ1-4
cdr3_aa: CASSKPGGREKLFF

v_call: TRBV10-3
j_call: TRBJ1-1
cdr3_aa: CAIGQGGTEAFF

v_call: TRBV19
j_call: TRBJ2-7
cdr3_aa: CASSIGPRGEQYF

v_call: TRBV27
j_call: TRBJ1-1
cdr3_aa: CASRPRHGGTEAFF

v_call: TRBV27
j_call: TRBJ1-6
cdr3_aa: CASSLMGARYNSPLHF

v_call: TRBV4-1
j_call: TRBJ1-2
cdr3_aa: CASSLTPGQGVYGYTF

v_call: TRBV27
j_call: TRBJ2-3
cdr3_aa: CASSLRAPEDTQYF

v_call: TRBV21-1
j_call: TRBJ2-7
cdr3_aa: CASSPRQGAREQYF

v_call: TRBV10-3
j_call: TRBJ2-1
cdr3_aa: CAISPEIAAELDNEQFF

v_call: TRBV6-1
j_call: TRBJ1-2
cdr3_aa: CASSEVVGGYTF

v_call: TRBV19
j_call: TRBJ1-6
cdr3_aa: CATSSSYNSPLHF

v_call: TRBV11-2
j_call: TRBJ2-1
cdr3_aa: CASSPGGNEQFF

v_call: TRBV3-1/TRBV3-2
j_call: TRBJ1-2
cdr3_aa: CASSQGGNYGYTF

v_call: TRBV2
j_call: TRBJ1-1
cdr3_aa: CASWGARQAFF

v_call: TRBV7-2
j_call: TRBJ1-2
cdr3_aa: CASSLRGYGYTF

v_call: TRBV11-2
j_call: TRBJ2-6
cdr3_aa: CASPLARGIEGANVLTF

v_call: TRBV27
j_call: TRBJ1-2
cdr3_aa: CASSSRQGGPNYGYTF

v_call: TRBV14
j_call: TRBJ2-7
cdr3_aa: CASSQRGIEQYF

v_call: TRBV19
j_call: TRBJ1-2
cdr3_aa: CASSVQGLSGYTF

v_call: TRBV2
j_call: TRBJ2-7
cdr3_aa: CASNAAGRNLSYEQYF

v_call: TRBV19
j_call: TRBJ2-6
cdr3_aa: CASRFSGANVLTF

v_call: TRBV5-4
j_call: TRBJ1-3
cdr3_aa: CASSTQGILRNTIYF

v_call: TRBV14
j_call: TRBJ2-3
cdr3_aa: CASSQAGTSTDTQYF

v_call: TRBV9
j_call: TRBJ2-2
cdr3_aa: CASSVMLTGELFF

v_call: TRBV7-8
j_call: TRBJ2-5
cdr3_aa: CASSSGAPQETQYF

v_call: TRBV30
j_call: TRBJ1-4
cdr3_aa: CAWSVQTNEKLFF